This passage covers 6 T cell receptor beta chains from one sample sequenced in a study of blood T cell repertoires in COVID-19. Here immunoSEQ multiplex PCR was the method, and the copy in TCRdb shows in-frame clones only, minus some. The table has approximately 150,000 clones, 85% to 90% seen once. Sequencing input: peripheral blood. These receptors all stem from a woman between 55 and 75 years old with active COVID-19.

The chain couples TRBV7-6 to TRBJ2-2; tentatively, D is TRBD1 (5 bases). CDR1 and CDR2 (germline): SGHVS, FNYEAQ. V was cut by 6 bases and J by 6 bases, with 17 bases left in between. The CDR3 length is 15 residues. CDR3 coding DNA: TGTGCCAGCAGAACGACATGGGGCGCCCCCGGGGAGCTGTTTTTT. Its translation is CASRTTWGAPGELFF. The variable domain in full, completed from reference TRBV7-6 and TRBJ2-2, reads GAGVSQSPRYKVTKRGQDVALRCDPISGHVSLYWYRQALGQGPEFLTYFNYEAQQDKSGLPNDRFSAERPEGSISTLTIQRTEQRDSAMYRCASRTTWGAPGELFFGEGSRLTVL.

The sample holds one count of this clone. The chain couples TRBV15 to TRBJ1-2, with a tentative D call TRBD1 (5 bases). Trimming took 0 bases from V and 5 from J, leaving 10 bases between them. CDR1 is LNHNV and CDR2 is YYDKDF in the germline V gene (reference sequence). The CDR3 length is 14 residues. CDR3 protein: CATSREGSGYGYTF. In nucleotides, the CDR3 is TGTGCCACCAGCAGAGAAGGTTCAGGGTATGGCTACACCTTC.

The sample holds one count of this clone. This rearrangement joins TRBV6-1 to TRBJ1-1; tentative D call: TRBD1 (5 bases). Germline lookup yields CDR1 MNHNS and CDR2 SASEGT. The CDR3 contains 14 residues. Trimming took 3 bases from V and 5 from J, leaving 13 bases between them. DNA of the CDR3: TGTGCCAGCAGTGATTTCAGGGTAGGAACTGAAGCTTTCTTT. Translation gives CASSDFRVGTEAFF.

This chain's CDR3 is CSVLRGNYGYTF. The CDR3 DNA is TGCAGCGTTCTCAGGGGAAACTATGGCTACACCTTC. The gene calls are TRBV29-1 and TRBJ1-2; a weak D match, TRBD1 (6 bases). This CDR3 contains 12 residues. In germline, CDR1 is SQVTM, CDR2 ANQGSEA. V lost 5 bases and J 2 bases, leaving 9 bases between the germline ends.

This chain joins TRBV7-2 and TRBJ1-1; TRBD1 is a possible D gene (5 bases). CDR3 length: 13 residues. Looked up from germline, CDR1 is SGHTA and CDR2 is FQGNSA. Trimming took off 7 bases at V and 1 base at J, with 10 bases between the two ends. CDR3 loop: CASNRDRNTEAFF. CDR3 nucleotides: TGTGCCAGCAACCGAGACAGGAACACTGAAGCTTTCTTT.

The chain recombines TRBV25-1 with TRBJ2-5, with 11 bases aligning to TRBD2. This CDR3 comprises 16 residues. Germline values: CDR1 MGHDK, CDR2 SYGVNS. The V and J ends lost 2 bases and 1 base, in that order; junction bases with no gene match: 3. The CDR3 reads CASSEGLAGLQETQYF. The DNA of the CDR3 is TGTGCCAGCAGTGAAGGACTAGCGGGCCTCCAAGAGACCCAGTACTTC.